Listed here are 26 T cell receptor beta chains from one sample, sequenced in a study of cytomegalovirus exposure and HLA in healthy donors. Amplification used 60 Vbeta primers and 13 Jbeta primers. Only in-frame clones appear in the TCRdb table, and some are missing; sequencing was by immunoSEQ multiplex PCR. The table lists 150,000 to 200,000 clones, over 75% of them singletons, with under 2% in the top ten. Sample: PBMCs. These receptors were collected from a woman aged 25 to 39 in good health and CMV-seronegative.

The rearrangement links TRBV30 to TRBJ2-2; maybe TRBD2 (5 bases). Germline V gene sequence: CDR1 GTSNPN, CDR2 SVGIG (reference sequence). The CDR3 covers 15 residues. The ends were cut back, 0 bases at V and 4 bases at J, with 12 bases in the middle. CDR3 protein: CAWSVTGISTGELFF. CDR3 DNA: TGTGCCTGGAGTGTAACCGGGATATCCACCGGGGAGCTGTTTTTT. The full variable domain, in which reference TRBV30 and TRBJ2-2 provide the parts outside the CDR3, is SQTIHQWPATLVQPVGSPLSLECTVEGTSNPNLYWYRQAAGRGLQLLFYSVGIGQISSEVPQNLSASRPQDRQFILSSKKLLLSDSGFYLCAWSVTGISTGELFFGEGSRLTVL.

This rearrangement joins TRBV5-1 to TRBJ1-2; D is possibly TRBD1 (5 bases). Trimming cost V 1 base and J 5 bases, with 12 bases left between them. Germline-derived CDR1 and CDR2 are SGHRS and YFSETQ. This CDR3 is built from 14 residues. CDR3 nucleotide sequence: TGCGCCAGCAGCTTGATCAGGGCGAGTTATGGCTACACCTTC. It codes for CASSLIRASYGYTF.

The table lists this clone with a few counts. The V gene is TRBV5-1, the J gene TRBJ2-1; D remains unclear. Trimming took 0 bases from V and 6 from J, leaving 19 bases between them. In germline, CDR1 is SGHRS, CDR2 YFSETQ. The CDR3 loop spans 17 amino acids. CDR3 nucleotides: TGCGCCAGCAGCTTGGCCCCCGGGTCGAGCCGGATCAATGAGCAGTTCTTC. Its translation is CASSLAPGSSRINEQFF.

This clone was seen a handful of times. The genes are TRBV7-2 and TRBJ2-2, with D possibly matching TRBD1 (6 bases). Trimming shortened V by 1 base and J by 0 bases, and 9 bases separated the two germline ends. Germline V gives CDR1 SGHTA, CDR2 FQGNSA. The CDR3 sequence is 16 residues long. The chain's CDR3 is CASSLEGTTNTGELFF. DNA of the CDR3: TGTGCCAGCAGCTTAGAAGGGACAACGAACACCGGGGAGCTGTTTTTT.

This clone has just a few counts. The CDR3 DNA reads as TGTGCCATCACGGGACAGGGGGCCACTGAAGCTTTCTTT. This translates into CAITGQGATEAFF. The chain links TRBV10-3 to TRBJ1-1; 12 bases map to TRBD1. Per the germline V gene, CDR1 is ENHRY and CDR2 is SYGVKD. The trim removed 7 bases at V and 4 bases at J, leaving 1 base unmatched. The CDR3 totals 13 residues.

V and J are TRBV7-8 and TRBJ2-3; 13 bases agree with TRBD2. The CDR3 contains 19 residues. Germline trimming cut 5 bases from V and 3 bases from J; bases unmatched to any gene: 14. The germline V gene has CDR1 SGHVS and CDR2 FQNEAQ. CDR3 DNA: TGTGCCAGCAGCCCAGGACTAGCGGGGGAGTATGATAGAACAGATACGCAGTATTTT. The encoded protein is CASSPGLAGEYDRTDTQYF.

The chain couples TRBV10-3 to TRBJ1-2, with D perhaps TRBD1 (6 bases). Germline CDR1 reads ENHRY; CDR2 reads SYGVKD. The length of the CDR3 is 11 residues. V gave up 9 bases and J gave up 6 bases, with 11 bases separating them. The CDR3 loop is CAIQGTHGYTF. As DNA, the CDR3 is TGTGCCATACAGGGAACCCATGGCTACACCTTC.

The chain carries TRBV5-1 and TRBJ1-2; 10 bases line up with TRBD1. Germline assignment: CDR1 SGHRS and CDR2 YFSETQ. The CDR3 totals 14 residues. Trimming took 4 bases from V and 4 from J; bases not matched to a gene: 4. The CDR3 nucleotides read TGCGCCAGCAGCCCGGGACAGGGGATCTATGGCTACACCTTC. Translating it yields CASSPGQGIYGYTF.

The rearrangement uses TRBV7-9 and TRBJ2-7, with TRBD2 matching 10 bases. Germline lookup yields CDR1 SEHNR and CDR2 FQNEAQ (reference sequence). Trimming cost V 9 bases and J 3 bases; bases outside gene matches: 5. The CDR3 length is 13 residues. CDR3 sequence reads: CASKLAGNYEQYF. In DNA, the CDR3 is TGTGCCAGTAAACTAGCGGGGAACTACGAGCAGTACTTC.

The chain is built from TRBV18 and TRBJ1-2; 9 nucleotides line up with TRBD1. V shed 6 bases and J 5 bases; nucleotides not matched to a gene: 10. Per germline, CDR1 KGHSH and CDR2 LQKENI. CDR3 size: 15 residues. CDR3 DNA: TGTGCCAGCTCGCCTGATCGGACAGGGGTGTATGGCTACACCTTC. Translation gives CASSPDRTGVYGYTF. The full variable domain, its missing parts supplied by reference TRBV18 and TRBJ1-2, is NAGVMQNPRHLVRRRGQEARLRCSPMKGHSHVYWYRQLPEEGLKFMVYLQKENIIDESGMPKERFSAEFPKEGPSILRIQQVVRGDSAAYFCASSPDRTGVYGYTFGSGTRLTVV.

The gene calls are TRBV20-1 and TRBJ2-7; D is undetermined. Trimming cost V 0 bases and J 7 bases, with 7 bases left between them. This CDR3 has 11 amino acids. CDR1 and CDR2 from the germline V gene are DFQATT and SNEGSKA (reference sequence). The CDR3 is CSARDFPEQYF. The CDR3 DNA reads TGCAGTGCTAGAGATTTTCCTGAGCAGTACTTC.

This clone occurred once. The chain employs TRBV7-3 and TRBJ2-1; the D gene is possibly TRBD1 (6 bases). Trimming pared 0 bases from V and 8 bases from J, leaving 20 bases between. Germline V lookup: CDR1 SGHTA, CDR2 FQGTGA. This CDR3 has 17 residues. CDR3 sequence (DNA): TGTGCCAGCAGCTTAACCATAGCGCGGACAGCTGGCGATGAGCAGTTCTTC. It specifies CASSLTIARTAGDEQFF.

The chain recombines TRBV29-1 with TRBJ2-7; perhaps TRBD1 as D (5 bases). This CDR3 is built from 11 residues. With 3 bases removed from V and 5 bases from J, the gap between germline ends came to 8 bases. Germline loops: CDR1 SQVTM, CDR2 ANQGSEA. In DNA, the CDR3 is TGCAGCGTTGACAGGGCTGACGAGCAGTACTTC. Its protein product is CSVDRADEQYF.

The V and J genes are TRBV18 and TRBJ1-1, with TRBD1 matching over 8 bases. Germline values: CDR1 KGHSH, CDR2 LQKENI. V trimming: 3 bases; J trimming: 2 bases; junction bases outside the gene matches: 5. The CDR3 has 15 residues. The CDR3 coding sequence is TGTGCCAGCTCACCGTCACAGGGGGATAACACTGAAGCTTTCTTT. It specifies CASSPSQGDNTEAFF.

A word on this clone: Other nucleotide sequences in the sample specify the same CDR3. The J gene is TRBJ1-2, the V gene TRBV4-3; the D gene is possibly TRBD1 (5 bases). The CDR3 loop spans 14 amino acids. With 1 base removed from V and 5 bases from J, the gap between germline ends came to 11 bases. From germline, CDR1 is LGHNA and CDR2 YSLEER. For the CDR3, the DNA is TGCGCCAGCAGCCAAGGGACGCAGGGTTATGGCTACACCTTC. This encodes CASSQGTQGYGYTF.

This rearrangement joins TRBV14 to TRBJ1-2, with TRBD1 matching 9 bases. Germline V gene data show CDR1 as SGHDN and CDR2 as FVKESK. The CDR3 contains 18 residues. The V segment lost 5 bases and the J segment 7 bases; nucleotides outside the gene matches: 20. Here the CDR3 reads CASSYAGTGKILMGGYTF. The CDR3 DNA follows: TGTGCCAGCAGCTACGCCGGGACAGGGAAGATTCTGATGGGTGGCTACACCTTC.

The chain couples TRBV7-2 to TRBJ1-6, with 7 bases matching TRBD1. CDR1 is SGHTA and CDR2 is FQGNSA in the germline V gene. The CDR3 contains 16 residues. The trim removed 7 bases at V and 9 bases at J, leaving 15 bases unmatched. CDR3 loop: CASTLRGHDGASPLHF. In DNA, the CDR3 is TGTGCCAGCACCCTAAGGGGGCACGACGGGGCTTCACCCCTCCACTTT.

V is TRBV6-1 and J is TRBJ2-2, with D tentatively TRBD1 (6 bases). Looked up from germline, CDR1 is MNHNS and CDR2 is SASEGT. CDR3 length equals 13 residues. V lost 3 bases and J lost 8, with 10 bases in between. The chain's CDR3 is CASSDSGAGELFF. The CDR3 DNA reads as TGTGCCAGCAGTGATTCAGGGGCTGGGGAGCTGTTTTTT.

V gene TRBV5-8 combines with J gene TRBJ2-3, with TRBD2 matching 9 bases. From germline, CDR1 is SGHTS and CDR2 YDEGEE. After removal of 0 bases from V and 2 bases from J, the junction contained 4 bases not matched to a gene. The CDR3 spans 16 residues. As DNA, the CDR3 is TGTGCCAGCAGCTTGGACCAGCGGGGGGACACAGATACGCAGTATTTT. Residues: CASSLDQRGDTDTQYF.

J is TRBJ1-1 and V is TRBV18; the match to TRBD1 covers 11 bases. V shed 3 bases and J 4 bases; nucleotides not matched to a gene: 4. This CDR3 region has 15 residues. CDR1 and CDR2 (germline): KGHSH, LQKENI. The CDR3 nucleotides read TGTGCCAGCTCACCTTTAGGGACAGGGGGCACTGAAGCTTTCTTT. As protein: CASSPLGTGGTEAFF. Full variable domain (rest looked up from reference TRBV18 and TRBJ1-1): NAGVMQNPRHLVRRRGQEARLRCSPMKGHSHVYWYRQLPEEGLKFMVYLQKENIIDESGMPKERFSAEFPKEGPSILRIQQVVRGDSAAYFCASSPLGTGGTEAFFGQGTRLTVV.

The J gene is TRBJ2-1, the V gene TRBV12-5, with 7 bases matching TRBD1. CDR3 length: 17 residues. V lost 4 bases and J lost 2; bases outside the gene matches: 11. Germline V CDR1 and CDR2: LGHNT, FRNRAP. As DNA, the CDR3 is TGTGCTAGTGGTTCACCACCGACAGGGCCCCCCTACAATGAGCAGTTCTTC. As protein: CASGSPPTGPPYNEQFF.

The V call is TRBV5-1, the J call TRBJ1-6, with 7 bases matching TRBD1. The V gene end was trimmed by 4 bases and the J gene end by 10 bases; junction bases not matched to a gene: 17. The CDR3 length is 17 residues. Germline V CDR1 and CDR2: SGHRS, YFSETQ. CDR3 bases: TGCGCCAGCAGCAAATCCCAACAGGGGAGGCAATACTCACCCCTCCACTTT. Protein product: CASSKSQQGRQYSPLHF.

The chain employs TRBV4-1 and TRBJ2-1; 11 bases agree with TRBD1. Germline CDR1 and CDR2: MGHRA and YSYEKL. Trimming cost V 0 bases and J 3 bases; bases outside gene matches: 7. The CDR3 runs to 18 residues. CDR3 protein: CASSQELAGQGVYNEQFF. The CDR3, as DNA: TGCGCCAGCAGCCAAGAACTTGCGGGACAGGGGGTCTACAATGAGCAGTTCTTC.

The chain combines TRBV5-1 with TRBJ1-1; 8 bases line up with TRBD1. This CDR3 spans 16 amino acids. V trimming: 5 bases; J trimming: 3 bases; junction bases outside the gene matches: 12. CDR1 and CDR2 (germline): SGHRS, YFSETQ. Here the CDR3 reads CASRPPIHRGDTEAFF. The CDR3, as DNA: TGCGCCAGCAGGCCCCCGATCCACAGGGGGGACACTGAAGCTTTCTTT.

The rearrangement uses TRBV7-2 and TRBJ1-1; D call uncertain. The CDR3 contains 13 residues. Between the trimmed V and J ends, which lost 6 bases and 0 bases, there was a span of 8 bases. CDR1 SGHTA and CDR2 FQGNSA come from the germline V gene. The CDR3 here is CASRYTVNTEAFF. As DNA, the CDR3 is TGTGCCAGCAGGTATACAGTGAACACTGAAGCTTTCTTT. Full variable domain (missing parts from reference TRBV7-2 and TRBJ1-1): GAGVSQSPSNKVTEKGKDVELRCDPISGHTALYWYRQSLGQGLEFLIYFQGNSAPDKSGLPSDRFSAERTGGSVSTLTIQRTQQEDSAVYLCASRYTVNTEAFFGQGTRLTVV.

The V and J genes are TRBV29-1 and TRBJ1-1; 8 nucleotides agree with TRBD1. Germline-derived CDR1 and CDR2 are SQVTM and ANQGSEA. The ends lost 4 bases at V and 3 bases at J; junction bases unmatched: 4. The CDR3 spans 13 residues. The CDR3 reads CSVVRGRDTEAFF. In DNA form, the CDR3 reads TGCAGCGTTGTCAGGGGGCGGGACACTGAAGCTTTCTTT.